A selection of T cell receptor beta chains follows, all from one sample in a study of radiation and T cells in renal cell carcinoma. Data came from immunoSEQ multiplex PCR; TCRdb stores just in-frame clones and leaves some out. The sample holds fewer than 200,000 clones, about 88% seen once. Sequenced here: blood, sampled from a patient whose treatment included radiotherapy and nephrectomy. The receptors come from a woman in her fifties or sixties with renal cell carcinoma. The CDR3 runs from the conserved cysteine through the conserved F or W. D genes are given only for firm matches. Rows give clone size only sometimes, using once, few, many, or a class for an expanded clone.

CDR3nt	CDR3aa	d_gene	v_gene	j_gene	abundance
TGTGCCAGCAGAGAATCACGGGGGGGACCCCTCCACTTT	CASRESRGGPLHF	-	TRBV2	TRBJ1-6	-
TGTGCTAGTGGTTTGGTACTAACAATGGGGAACACTGAAGCTTTCTTT	CASGLVLTMGNTEAFF	-	TRBV12-5	TRBJ1-1	-
TGTGCCAGCAGCTTACCCAACTCCTACGAGCAGTACTTC	CASSLPNSYEQYF	-	TRBV11-1	TRBJ2-7	-
TGTGCCAGCGGACCCTCAGCGGGAAGAATGCGGGAGCAGTACTTC	CASGPSAGRMREQYF	TRBD2	TRBV19	TRBJ2-7	-
TGTGCCAGCTCACCCGACAGGGTAGAGCCCCAGCATTTT	CASSPDRVEPQHF	TRBD1	TRBV18	TRBJ1-5	-
TGTGCCAGTAGTATTGGGGGGGTCTCCTACGAGCAGTACTTC	CASSIGGVSYEQYF	TRBD2	TRBV19	TRBJ2-7	-
TGTGCCTGGAGGGAGGGCGGCTCCTACGAGCAGTACTTC	CAWREGGSYEQYF	-	TRBV30	TRBJ2-7	once
TGTGCCAGCAGCAGGACGGGACTCAGGGGCGGCTACACCTTC	CASSRTGLRGGYTF	-	TRBV7-8	TRBJ1-2	-
TGTGCCAGCAGCCCGACAGGGTTCGGTGAAGCTTTCTTT	CASSPTGFGEAFF	TRBD1	TRBV5-4	TRBJ1-1	-
TGTGCCAGTAGCCCTGGGCCCGGGGTCTATGGCTACACCTTC	CASSPGPGVYGYTF	-	TRBV19	TRBJ1-2	-
TGTGCCAGCAGGGACAGCGACTACACTGAAGCTTTCTTT	CASRDSDYTEAFF	-	TRBV2	TRBJ1-1	few
TGCAGTGCTAGAACAGATACGCAGTATTTT	CSARTDTQYF	-	TRBV20-1	TRBJ2-3	-
TGTGCCAGCACCCTAGGGGAATCTGGAAACACCATATATTTT	CASTLGESGNTIYF	-	TRBV6-1	TRBJ1-3	-
TGTGCCAGCAGCGTCGGGACAGGGGTATCTGGCTACACCTTC	CASSVGTGVSGYTF	TRBD1	TRBV9	TRBJ1-2	-
TGCGCCAGCAGCTTGAACTCAGGGATTGACATTCAGTACTTC	CASSLNSGIDIQYF	-	TRBV5-1	TRBJ2-4	-
TGTGCCAGCAGCCCATCCGGGACGAACACTGAAGCTTTCTTT	CASSPSGTNTEAFF	-	TRBV7-9	TRBJ1-1	-
TGTGCCAGCAGTGCTCCCGGGACGGGAAACTACGAGCAGTACTTC	CASSAPGTGNYEQYF	-	TRBV6-5	TRBJ2-7	-